The 2 T cell receptor beta chains reported below all come from one sample, sequenced in a study of post-analysis software for immune sequencing data. Prepared libraries of TCR beta cDNA carried unique molecular identifiers. MiXCR, run by TCRdb on the PCR reads, gives a single entry per CDR3 protein. This table holds approximately 360,000 distinct CDR3 sequences, roughly 30% found once. Broader study findings: Among several TRBV segments more frequent in patients than controls were TRBV5-6, TRBV5-1 and TRBV20-1.

These receptors are not linked to any known antigen. Sequences were obtained from blood. These receptors all stem from a girl aged 10-17 years with multiple sclerosis.

There are a few counts of this clonotype. The chain carries TRBV20-1 and TRBJ2-4, with 8 bases identical to TRBD1. The CDR3 has 15 amino acids. V lost 3 bases to trimming and J lost 1 base; unmatched junction nucleotides: 5. Germline V CDR1 and CDR2: DFQATT, SNEGSKA (reference sequence). The CDR3 DNA follows: TGCAGTGCTAGGGAGACAGGGGCGGCCAAAAACATTCAGTACTTC. Translation gives CSARETGAAKNIQYF.

This clonotype came up once. This chain connects TRBV5-1 to TRBJ1-2; tentative D call: TRBD1 (5 bases). Per germline, CDR1 SGHRS and CDR2 YFSETQ. V lost 4 bases, J lost 5 bases, and 15 bases lay in between. The CDR3 is 14 amino acids. Here the CDR3 DNA reads TGCGCCAGCAGCCTTGGGACCTCCGGGTATGGCTACACCTTC. Translating it yields CASSLGTSGYGYTF. Combining the CDR3 with reference TRBV5-1 and TRBJ1-2 gives the whole variable domain KAGVTQTPRYLIKTRGQQVTLSCSPISGHRSVSWYQQTPGQGLQFLFEYFSETQRNKGNFPGRFSGRQFSNSRSEMNVSTLELGDSALYLCASSLGTSGYGYTFGSGTRLTVV.